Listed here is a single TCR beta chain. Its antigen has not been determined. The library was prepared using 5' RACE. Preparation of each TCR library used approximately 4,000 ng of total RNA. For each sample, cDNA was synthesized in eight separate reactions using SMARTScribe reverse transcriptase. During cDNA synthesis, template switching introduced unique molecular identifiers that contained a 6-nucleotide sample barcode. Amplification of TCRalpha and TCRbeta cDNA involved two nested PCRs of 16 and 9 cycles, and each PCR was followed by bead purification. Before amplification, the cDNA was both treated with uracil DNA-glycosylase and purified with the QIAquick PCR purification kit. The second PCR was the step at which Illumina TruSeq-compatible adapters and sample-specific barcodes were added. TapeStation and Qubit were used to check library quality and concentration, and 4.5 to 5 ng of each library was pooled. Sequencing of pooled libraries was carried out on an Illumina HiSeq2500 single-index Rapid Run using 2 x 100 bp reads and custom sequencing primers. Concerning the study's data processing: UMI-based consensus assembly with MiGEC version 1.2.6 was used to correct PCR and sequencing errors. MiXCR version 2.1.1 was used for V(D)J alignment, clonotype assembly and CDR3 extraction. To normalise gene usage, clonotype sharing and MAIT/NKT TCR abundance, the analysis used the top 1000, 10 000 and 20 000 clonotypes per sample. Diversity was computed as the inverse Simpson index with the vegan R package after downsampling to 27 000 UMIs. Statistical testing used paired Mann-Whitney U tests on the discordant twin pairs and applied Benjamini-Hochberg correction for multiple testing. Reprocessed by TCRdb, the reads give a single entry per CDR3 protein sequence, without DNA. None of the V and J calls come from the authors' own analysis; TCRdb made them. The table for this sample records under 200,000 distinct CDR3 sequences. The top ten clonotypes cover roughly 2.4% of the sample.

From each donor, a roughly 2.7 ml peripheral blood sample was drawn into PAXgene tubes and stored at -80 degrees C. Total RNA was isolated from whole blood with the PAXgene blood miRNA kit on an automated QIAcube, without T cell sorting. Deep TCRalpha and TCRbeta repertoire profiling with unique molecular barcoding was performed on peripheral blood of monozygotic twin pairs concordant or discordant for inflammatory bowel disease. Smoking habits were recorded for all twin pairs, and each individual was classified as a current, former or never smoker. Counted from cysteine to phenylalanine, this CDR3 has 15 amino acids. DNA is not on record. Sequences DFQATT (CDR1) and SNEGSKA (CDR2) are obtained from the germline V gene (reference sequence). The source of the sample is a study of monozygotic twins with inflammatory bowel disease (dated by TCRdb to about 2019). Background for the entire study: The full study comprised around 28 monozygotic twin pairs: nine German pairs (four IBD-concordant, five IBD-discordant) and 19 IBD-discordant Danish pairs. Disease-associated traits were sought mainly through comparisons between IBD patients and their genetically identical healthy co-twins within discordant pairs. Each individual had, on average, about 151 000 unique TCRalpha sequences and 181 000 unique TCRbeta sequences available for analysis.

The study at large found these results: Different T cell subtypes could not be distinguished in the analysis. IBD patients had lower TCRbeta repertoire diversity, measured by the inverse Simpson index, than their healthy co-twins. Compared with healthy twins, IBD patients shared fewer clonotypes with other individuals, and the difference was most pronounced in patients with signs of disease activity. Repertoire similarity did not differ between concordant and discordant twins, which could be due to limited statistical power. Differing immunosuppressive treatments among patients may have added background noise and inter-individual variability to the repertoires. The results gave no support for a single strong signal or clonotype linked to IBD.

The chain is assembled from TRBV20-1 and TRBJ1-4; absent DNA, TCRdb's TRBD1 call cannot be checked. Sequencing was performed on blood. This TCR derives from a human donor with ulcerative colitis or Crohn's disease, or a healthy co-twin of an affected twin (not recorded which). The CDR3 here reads CSARLQQGSYEKLFF.